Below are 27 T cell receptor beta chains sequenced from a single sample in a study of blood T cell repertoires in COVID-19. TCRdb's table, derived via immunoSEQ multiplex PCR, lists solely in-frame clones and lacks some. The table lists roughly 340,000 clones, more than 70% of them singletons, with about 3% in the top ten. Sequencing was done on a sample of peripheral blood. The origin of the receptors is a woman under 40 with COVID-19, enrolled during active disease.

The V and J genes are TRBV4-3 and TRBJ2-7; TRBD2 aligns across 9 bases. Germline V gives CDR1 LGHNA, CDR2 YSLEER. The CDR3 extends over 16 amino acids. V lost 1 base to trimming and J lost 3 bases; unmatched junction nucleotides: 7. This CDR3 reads CASSQGAGGPNYEQYV. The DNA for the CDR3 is TGCGCCAGCAGCCAAGGGGCGGGAGGGCCCAACTACGAGCAGTACGTC.

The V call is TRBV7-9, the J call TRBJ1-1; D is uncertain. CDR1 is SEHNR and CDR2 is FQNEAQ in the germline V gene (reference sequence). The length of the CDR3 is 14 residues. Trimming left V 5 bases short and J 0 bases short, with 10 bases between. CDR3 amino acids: CASSPLLVNTEAFF. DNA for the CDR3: TGTGCCAGCAGCCCACTGCTGGTGAACACTGAAGCTTTCTTT. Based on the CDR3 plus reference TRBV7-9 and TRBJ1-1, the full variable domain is DTGVSQNPRHKITKRGQNVTFRCDPISEHNRLYWYRQTLGQGPEFLTYFQNEAQLEKSRLLSDRFSAERPKGSFSTLEIQRTEQGDSAMYLCASSPLLVNTEAFFGQGTRLTVV.

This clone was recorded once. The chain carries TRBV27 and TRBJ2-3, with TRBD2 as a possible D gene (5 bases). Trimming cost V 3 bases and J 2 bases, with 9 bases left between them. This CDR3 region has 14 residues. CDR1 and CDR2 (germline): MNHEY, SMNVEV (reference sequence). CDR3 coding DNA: TGTGCCAGCAGTTTCAGCGGCACCACAGATACGCAGTATTTT. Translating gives CASSFSGTTDTQYF.

In DNA, the CDR3 is TGTGCCAGCAGTGATGGTCCAGGCGCCTCCTACGAGCAGTACTTC. Translation gives CASSDGPGASYEQYF. V gene TRBV6-1 combines with J gene TRBJ2-7; D is ambiguous. From germline, CDR1 is MNHNS and CDR2 SASEGT. This CDR3 spans 15 amino acids. The V end was cut by 3 bases, the J end by 0 bases, with 12 bases between.

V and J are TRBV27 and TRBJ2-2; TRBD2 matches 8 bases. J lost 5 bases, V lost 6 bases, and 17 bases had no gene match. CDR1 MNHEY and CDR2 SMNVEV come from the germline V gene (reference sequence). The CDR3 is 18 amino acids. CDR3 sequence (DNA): TGTGCCAGCAGCACCCACCGTAGCGGGAAAAGGGGGACCGGGGAGCTGTTTTTT. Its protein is CASSTHRSGKRGTGELFF.

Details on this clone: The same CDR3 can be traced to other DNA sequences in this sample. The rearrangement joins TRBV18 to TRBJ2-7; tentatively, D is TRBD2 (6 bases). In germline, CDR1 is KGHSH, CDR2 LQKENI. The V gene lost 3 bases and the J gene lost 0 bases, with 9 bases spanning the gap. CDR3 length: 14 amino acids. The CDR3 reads CASSPGTGSYEQYF. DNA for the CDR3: TGTGCCAGCTCACCCGGGACTGGCTCCTACGAGCAGTACTTC.

The DNA of the CDR3 is TGTGCCAGCAGTTTAACTAGCGGGAGAGACATTCAGTACTTC. It yields the protein CASSLTSGRDIQYF. V and J are TRBV6-5 and TRBJ2-4, with 11 positions matching TRBD2. Trimming at V came to 4 bases and at J to 8 bases, leaving 4 bases not matched to a gene. This CDR3 comprises 14 residues. Per the germline V gene, CDR1 is MNHEY and CDR2 is SVGAGI.

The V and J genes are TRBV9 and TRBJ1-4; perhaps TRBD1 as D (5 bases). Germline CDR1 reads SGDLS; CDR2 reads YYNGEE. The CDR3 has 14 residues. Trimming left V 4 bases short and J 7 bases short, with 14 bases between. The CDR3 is CASSHGGVGEKLFF. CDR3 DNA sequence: TGTGCCAGCAGCCATGGGGGGGTTGGTGAAAAACTGTTTTTT.

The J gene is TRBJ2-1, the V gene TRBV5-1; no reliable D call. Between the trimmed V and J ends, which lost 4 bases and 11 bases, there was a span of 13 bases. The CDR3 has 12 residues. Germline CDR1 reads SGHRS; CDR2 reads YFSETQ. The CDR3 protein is CASSPQSIKQFF. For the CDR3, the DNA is TGCGCCAGCAGCCCCCAAAGCATTAAGCAGTTCTTC.

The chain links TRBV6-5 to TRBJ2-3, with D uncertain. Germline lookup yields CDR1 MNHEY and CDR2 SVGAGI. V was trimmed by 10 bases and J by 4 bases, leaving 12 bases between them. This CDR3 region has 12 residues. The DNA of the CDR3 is TGTGCCACCAACCACCTAGCAGATACGCAGTATTTT. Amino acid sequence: CATNHLADTQYF.

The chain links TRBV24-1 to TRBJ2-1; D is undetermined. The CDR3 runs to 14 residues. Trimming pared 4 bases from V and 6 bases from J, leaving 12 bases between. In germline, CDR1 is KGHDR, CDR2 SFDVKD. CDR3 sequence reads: CATSDSLWANEQFF. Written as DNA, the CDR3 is TGTGCCACCAGTGACTCCCTCTGGGCCAATGAGCAGTTCTTC.

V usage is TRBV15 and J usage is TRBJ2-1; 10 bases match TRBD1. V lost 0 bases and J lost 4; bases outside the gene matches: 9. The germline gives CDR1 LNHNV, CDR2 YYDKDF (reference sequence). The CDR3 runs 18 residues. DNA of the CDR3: TGTGCCACCAGCAGAGATCTCCCGGGGACAGGGGTTTACAATGAGCAGTTCTTC. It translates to CATSRDLPGTGVYNEQFF.

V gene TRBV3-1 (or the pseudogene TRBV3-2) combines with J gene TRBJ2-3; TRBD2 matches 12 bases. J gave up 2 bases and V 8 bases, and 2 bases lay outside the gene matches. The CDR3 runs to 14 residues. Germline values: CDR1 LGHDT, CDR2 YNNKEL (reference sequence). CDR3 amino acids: CASGLAGNTDTQYF. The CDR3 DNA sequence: TGTGCCAGCGGACTAGCGGGGAACACAGATACGCAGTATTTT.

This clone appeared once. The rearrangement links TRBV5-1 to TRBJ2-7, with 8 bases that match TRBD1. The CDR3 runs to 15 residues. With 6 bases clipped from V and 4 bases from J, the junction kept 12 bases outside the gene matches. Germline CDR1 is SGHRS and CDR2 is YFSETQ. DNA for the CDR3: TGCGCCAGCAAGCGTCGCTGGACAGGGCGATACGAGCAGTACGTC. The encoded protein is CASKRRWTGRYEQYV.

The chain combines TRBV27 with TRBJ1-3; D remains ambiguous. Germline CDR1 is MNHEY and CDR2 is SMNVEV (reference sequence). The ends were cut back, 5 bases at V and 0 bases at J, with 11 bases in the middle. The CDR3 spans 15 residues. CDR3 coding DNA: TGTGCCAGCAGTCCCACAGTCTACTCTGGAAACACCATATATTTT. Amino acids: CASSPTVYSGNTIYF.

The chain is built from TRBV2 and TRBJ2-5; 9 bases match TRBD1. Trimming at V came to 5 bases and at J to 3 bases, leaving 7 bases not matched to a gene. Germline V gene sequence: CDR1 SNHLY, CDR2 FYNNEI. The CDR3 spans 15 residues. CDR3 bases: TGTGCCAGCAGTAGGACAGGGGCGTCGAAAGAGACCCAGTACTTC. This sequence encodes CASSRTGASKETQYF.

In DNA form, the CDR3 reads TGCGCCAGCAGCCAAGTCTGGGCGGGAGGGCAAGCAGATACGCAGTATTTT. Residues: CASSQVWAGGQADTQYF. V gene TRBV4-1 combines with J gene TRBJ2-3, with 9 bases lining up with TRBD2. Germline V gene lookup returns CDR1 MGHRA and CDR2 YSYEKL. V dropped 1 base and J dropped 4; count of bases not matched to a gene: 9. The CDR3 has 17 amino acids.

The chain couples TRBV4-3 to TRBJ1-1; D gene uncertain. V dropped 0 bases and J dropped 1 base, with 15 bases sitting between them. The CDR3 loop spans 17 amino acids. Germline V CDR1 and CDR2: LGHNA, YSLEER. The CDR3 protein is CASSQDKSAPGNTEAFF. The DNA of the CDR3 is TGCGCCAGCAGCCAAGATAAGTCGGCCCCGGGGAACACTGAAGCTTTCTTT.

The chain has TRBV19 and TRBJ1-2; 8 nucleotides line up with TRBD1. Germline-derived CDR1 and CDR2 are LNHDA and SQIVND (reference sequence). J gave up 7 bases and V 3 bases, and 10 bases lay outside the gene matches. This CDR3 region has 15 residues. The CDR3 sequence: CASSIGRDRGSGYTF. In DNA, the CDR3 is TGTGCCAGTAGTATCGGGAGAGACAGGGGTAGTGGCTACACCTTC.

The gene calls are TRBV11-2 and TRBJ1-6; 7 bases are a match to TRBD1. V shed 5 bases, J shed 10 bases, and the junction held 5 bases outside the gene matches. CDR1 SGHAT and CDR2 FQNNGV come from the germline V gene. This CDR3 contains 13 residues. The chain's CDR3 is CASSPDRESPLHF. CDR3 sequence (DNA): TGTGCCAGCAGCCCAGACAGGGAATCACCCCTCCACTTT.

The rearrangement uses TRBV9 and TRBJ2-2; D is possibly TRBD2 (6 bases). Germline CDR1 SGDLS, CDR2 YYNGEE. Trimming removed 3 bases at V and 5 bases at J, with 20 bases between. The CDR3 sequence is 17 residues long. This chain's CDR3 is CASSGLSRRGRTGELFF. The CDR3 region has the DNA TGTGCCAGCAGCGGCCTTTCGCGGCGGGGACGGACCGGGGAGCTGTTTTTT.

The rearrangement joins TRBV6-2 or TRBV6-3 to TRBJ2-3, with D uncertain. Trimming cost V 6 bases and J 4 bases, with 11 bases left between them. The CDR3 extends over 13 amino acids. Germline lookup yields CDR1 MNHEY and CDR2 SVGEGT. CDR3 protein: CASSPPGADTQYF. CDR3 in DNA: TGTGCCAGCAGCCCGCCAGGCGCAGATACGCAGTATTTT.

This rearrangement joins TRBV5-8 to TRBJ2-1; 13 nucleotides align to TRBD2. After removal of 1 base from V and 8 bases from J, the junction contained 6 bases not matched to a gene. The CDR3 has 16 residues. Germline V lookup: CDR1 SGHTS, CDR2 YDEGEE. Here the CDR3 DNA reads TGTGCCAGCAGCTTGAGGAGGGGACTAGCGGGATATGAGCAGTTCTTC. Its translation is CASSLRRGLAGYEQFF.

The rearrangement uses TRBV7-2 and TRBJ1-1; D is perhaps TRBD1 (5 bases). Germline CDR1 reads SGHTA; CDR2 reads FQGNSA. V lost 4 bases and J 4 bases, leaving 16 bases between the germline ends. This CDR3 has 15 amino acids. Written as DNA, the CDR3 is TGTGCCAGCAGCTCGGCCGGGGGAGGAAGCACTGAAGCTTTCTTT. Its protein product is CASSSAGGGSTEAFF.

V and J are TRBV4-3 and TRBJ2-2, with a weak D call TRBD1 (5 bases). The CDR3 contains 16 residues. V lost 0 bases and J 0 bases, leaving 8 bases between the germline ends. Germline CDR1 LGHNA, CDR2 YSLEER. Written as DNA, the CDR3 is TGCGCCAGCAGCCAAGACTCCAGGGCGAACACCGGGGAGCTGTTTTTT. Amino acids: CASSQDSRANTGELFF.

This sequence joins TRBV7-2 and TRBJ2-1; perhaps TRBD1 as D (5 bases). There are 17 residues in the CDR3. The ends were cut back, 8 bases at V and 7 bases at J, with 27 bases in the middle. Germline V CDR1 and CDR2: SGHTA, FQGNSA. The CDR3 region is CASDKGMGPAFVNEQFF. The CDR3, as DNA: TGTGCCAGCGATAAGGGCATGGGGCCAGCGTTTGTGAATGAGCAGTTCTTC.

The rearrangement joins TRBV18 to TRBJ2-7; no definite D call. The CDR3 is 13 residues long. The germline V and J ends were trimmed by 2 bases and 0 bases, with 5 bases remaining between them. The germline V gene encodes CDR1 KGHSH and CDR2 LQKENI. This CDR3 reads CASSPGGSYEQYV. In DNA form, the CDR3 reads TGTGCCAGCTCACCAGGCGGCTCCTACGAGCAGTACGTC.